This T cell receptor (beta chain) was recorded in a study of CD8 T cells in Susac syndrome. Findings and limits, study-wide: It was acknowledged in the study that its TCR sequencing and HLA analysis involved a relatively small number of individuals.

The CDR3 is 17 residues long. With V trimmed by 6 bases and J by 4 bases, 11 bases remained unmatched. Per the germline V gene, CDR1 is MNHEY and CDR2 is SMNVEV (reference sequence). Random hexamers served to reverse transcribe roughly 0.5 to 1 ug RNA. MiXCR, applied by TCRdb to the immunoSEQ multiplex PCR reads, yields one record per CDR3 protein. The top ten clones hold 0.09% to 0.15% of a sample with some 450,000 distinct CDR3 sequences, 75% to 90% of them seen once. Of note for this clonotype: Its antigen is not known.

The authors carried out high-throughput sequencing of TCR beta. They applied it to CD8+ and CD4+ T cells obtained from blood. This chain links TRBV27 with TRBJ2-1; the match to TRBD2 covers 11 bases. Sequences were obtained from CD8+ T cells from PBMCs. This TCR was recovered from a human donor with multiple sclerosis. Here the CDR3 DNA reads TGTGCCAGCAGCTTAGCGGGAGGGCCAATACTATACAATGAGCAGTTCTTC. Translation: CASSLAGGPILYNEQFF.